This T cell receptor (beta chain) is drawn from a study of blood T cells in healthy people across ages. A second PCR, run for roughly 7 to 11 cycles, used a sample-barcoded 5' primer plus a J-beta primer mix. A single record per CDR3 protein comes from TCRdb applying MiXCR to the 5' RACE reads. The table records 1.5 million to 2 million distinct CDR3 sequences, roughly 52% of them present only once. Germline V lookup: CDR1 MDHEN, CDR2 SYDVKM. There are 15 residues in the CDR3. The sequenced sample consisted of blood. This clonotype was sampled from a woman aged 40 to 49 in good health. The J gene is TRBJ2-1, the V gene TRBV28; D may correspond to TRBD1 or TRBD2 (6 bases each). The last part of the DNA fits TRBJ2-7 better; the J call may be wrong. The CDR3 region is CASTLGGISYNEQYF. The CDR3 region has the DNA TGTGCCAGCACCCTAGGGGGGATAAGCTACAATGAGCAGTACTTC.